This passage covers 15 T cell receptor beta chains from one sample sequenced in a study of blood T cell repertoires in COVID-19. Profiled with immunoSEQ multiplex PCR; TCRdb holds only in-frame clones, not every one. The sample yields about 400,000 clones, around nine tenths seen once. Sequencing was carried out using PBMCs or T cells enriched from blood (not recorded which). The receptor source for this set is a woman in her twenties or thirties who had recovered from COVID-19.

The chain couples TRBV6-2 or TRBV6-3 to TRBJ1-3; 8 bases are a match to TRBD1. V lost 2 bases, J lost 2 bases, and 8 bases stayed unmatched. Germline CDR1 is MNHEY and CDR2 is SVGEGT. The CDR3 sequence is 17 residues long. CDR3 in amino acids: CASSYPLSRGPGNTIYF. DNA of the CDR3: TGTGCCAGCAGTTACCCTCTCAGCAGGGGGCCTGGAAACACCATATATTTT.

J is TRBJ1-1 and V is TRBV11-3; D remains ambiguous. The ends were cut back, 6 bases at V and 0 bases at J, with 8 bases in the middle. The CDR3 length is 13 residues. Germline V lookup: CDR1 SGHNT, CDR2 YENEEA. CDR3: CASSHTVNTEAFF. The CDR3 DNA reads TGTGCCAGCAGTCACACAGTGAACACTGAAGCTTTCTTT.

The genes are TRBV9 and TRBJ1-5; D is undetermined. Germline V gene data show CDR1 as SGDLS and CDR2 as YYNGEE. The CDR3 has 17 residues. V lost 0 bases and J 5 bases, leaving 18 bases between the germline ends. The CDR3 loop reads CASSVVDSPGGDQPQHF. The CDR3, as DNA: TGTGCCAGCAGCGTAGTGGATTCTCCGGGAGGAGATCAGCCCCAGCATTTT.

The rearrangement joins TRBV27 to TRBJ1-2; D is perhaps TRBD1 (5 bases). Germline CDR1 is MNHEY and CDR2 is SMNVEV (reference sequence). The CDR3 runs 16 residues. The V end was cut by 6 bases, the J end by 4 bases, with 21 bases between. CDR3 in amino acids: CASSYVPPTEPYGYTF. In DNA form, the CDR3 reads TGTGCCAGCAGCTACGTCCCCCCGACAGAGCCCTATGGCTACACCTTC.

The CDR3 DNA follows: TGTGCCAGCAGCTTGGGGACAGTAATGGACTATGGCTACACCTTC. Translating gives CASSLGTVMDYGYTF. The rearrangement uses TRBV5-6 and TRBJ1-2; the D gene is possibly TRBD1 (6 bases). Germline V gene data show CDR1 as SGHDT and CDR2 as YYEEEE. The germline V and J ends were trimmed by 0 bases and 3 bases, with 12 bases remaining between them. The CDR3 runs to 15 residues.

The CDR3: CASSSPIGGRRTEAFF. DNA of the CDR3: TGTGCCAGCAGCTCCCCTATCGGAGGGAGAAGGACTGAAGCTTTCTTT. The chain is built from TRBV11-1 and TRBJ1-1; D uncertain. The CDR3 runs to 16 residues. The germline CDR1 and CDR2 sequences are SGHAT and FQDESV (reference sequence). V lost 4 bases, J lost 5 bases, and 20 bases lay in between.

This sequence joins TRBV5-7 and TRBJ1-3; D is unresolved. Being an ORF, TRBV5-7 has a function that is uncertain. V lost 1 base, J lost 2 bases, and 10 bases lay in between. This CDR3 comprises 15 residues. The CDR3 is CASSLPVGPGNTIYF. Here the CDR3 DNA reads TGTGCCAGCAGCTTGCCCGTGGGCCCTGGAAACACCATATATTTT.

The rearrangement links TRBV28 to TRBJ2-1; 7 nucleotides align to TRBD1. CDR3 length equals 18 residues. The germline CDR1 and CDR2 sequences are MDHEN and SYDVKM. Trimming at V came to 5 bases and at J to 5 bases, leaving 18 bases not matched to a gene. The CDR3 DNA sequence: TGTGCCAGCAGTCAGGGACAGATAAGAATAACTCTCCACAATGAGCAGTTCTTC. Protein sequence: CASSQGQIRITLHNEQFF.

This sequence joins TRBV7-2 and TRBJ2-5; 11 positions agree with TRBD2. The CDR3 totals 18 residues. Germline V gene sequence: CDR1 SGHTA, CDR2 FQGNSA. With 8 bases clipped from V and 3 bases from J, the junction kept 17 bases outside the gene matches. The CDR3 here is CASARFNGGLAVKETQYF. CDR3 DNA sequence: TGTGCCAGCGCTAGATTTAATGGGGGACTAGCGGTTAAAGAGACCCAGTACTTC.

The chain has TRBV7-3 and TRBJ2-2, with TRBD2 matching 12 bases. The CDR3 has 16 residues. Germline CDR1 reads SGHTA; CDR2 reads FQGTGA. The junction had 2 bases not matched to a gene; V was cut back by 2 bases and J by 4 bases. CDR3 residues: CASSLLAGGSTGELFF. In DNA form, the CDR3 reads TGTGCCAGCAGCTTACTAGCGGGGGGGTCCACCGGGGAGCTGTTTTTT.

J is TRBJ2-3 and V is TRBV11-2; D is undetermined. The germline V and J ends were trimmed by 2 bases and 3 bases, with 24 bases remaining between them. In germline, CDR1 is SGHAT, CDR2 FQNNGV. This CDR3 contains 19 residues. This CDR3 reads CASSLNLWSRPSPTDTQYF. CDR3 nucleotide sequence: TGTGCCAGCAGCTTAAATCTCTGGTCCAGGCCTTCTCCGACAGATACGCAGTATTTT. The variable domain in full, completed from reference TRBV11-2 and TRBJ2-3, reads EAGVAQSPRYKIIEKRQSVAFWCNPISGHATLYWYQQILGQGPKLLIQFQNNGVVDDSQLPKDRFSAERLKGVDSTLKIQPAKLEDSAVYLCASSLNLWSRPSPTDTQYFGPGTRLTVL.

The chain joins TRBV4-1 to TRBJ2-7; D is possibly TRBD2 (5 bases). The CDR3 consists of 13 residues. The germline gives CDR1 MGHRA, CDR2 YSYEKL. Deletions cut 4 bases from V and 2 bases from J, with 9 bases between. The CDR3 is CASSRGLTYEQYF. CDR3 sequence (DNA): TGCGCCAGCAGCCGTGGACTTACCTACGAGCAGTACTTC.

The gene calls are TRBV6-5 and TRBJ2-5; possibly TRBD2 for D (5 bases). The CDR3 covers 15 residues. Looked up from germline, CDR1 is MNHEY and CDR2 is SVGAGI. V lost 9 bases to trimming and J lost 5 bases, with 22 bases between them. The CDR3 protein is CASIFYEGRMETQYF. Written as DNA, the CDR3 is TGTGCCAGTATTTTTTATGAGGGTCGGATGGAGACCCAGTACTTC.

The V gene is TRBV29-1, the J gene TRBJ1-2, with unresolved D. The CDR3 totals 15 residues. Germline CDR1 SQVTM, CDR2 ANQGSEA. The V end was cut by 3 bases, the J end by 2 bases, with 16 bases between. CDR3 amino acids: CSVEGGRATNYGYTF. In nucleotides, the CDR3 is TGCAGCGTTGAGGGCGGGCGGGCCACAAACTATGGCTACACCTTC.

The V gene is TRBV5-4, the J gene TRBJ2-1; 10 bases agree with TRBD2. Germline CDR1 reads SGHNT; CDR2 reads YYREEE (reference sequence). V dropped 3 bases and J dropped 5; count of bases not matched to a gene: 5. The CDR3 length is 15 residues. The CDR3 loop is CASSSGTSAHNEQFF. In DNA form, the CDR3 reads TGTGCCAGCAGCTCCGGGACTAGCGCACACAATGAGCAGTTCTTC. The full variable domain, rest sourced from reference TRBV5-4 and TRBJ2-1, is ETGVTQSPTHLIKTRGQQVTLRCSSQSGHNTVSWYQQALGQGPQFIFQYYREEENGRGNFPPRFSGLQFPNYSSELNVNALELDDSALYLCASSSGTSAHNEQFFGPGTRLTVL.